This entry describes one T cell receptor beta chain. What it binds is not known. The data originate from a study of T cell responses to AZD1222 COVID-19 vaccine. Study-wide results and limits: Unmutated variant regions are reportedly the target of nearly half of TCRs that are spike-specific. Seropositive at baseline were only six AZD1222 recipients. Spike-specific TCRs gained breadth and depth after people received two AZD1222 doses.

Libraries were prepared by immunoSEQ multiplex PCR; TCRdb keeps only in-frame clonotypes and omits some of them. The table has some 130,000 clones, just under 95% seen once. Trimming cost V 1 base and J 2 bases, with 16 bases left between them. This CDR3 is built from 17 residues. Germline lookup yields CDR1 SGHRS and CDR2 YFSETQ. This material consisted of peripheral blood, taken 28 days after the second AZD1222 dose. The receptor's source is an adult who received the AZD1222 COVID-19 vaccine. V is TRBV5-1 and J is TRBJ1-3; no definite D call. In nucleotides, the CDR3 is TGCGCCAGCAGCTTGAACGGTCTTCAGGTGGCTGGAAACACCATATATTTT. This sequence encodes CASSLNGLQVAGNTIYF.